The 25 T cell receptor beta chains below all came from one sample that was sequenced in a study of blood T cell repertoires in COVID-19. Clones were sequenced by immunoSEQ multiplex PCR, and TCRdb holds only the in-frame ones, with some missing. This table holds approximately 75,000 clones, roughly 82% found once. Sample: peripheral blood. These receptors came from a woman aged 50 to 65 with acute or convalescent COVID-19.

The CDR3 DNA reads TGTGCCAGCACCACGGCAGGGGGTTACGGAAACACCATATATTTT. Translation: CASTTAGGYGNTIYF. V usage is TRBV2 and J usage is TRBJ1-3; 7 bases agree with TRBD1. This CDR3 contains 15 residues. The V segment lost 7 bases and the J segment 4 bases; nucleotides outside the gene matches: 10. From germline, CDR1 is SNHLY and CDR2 FYNNEI.

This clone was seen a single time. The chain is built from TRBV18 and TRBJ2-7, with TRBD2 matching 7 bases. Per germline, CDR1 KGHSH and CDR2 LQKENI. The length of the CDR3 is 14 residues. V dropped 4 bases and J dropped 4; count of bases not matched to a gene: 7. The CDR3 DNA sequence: TGTGCCAGCTCACGGGGGGGAGACGTTTACGAGCAGTACTTC. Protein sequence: CASSRGGDVYEQYF. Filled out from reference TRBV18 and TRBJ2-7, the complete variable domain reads NAGVMQNPRHLVRRRGQEARLRCSPMKGHSHVYWYRQLPEEGLKFMVYLQKENIIDESGMPKERFSAEFPKEGPSILRIQQVVRGDSAAYFCASSRGGDVYEQYFGPGTRLTVT.

The CDR3 spells CASSWGQGTDTQYF. CDR3 sequence (DNA): TGTGCCAGCAGTTGGGGACAGGGCACAGATACGCAGTATTTT. The chain carries TRBV28 and TRBJ2-3; TRBD1 aligns across 8 bases. This CDR3 has 14 amino acids. Trimming removed 4 bases from V and 1 base from J; junction bases left unmatched: 1. The V gene's germline CDR1 is MDHEN and CDR2 SYDVKM.

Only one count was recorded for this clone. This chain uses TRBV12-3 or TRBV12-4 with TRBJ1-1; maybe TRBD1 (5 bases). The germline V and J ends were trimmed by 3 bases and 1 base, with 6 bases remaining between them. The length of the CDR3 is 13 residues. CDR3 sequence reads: CASSFTGNTEAFF. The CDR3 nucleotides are TGTGCCAGCAGTTTCACAGGGAACACTGAAGCTTTCTTT.

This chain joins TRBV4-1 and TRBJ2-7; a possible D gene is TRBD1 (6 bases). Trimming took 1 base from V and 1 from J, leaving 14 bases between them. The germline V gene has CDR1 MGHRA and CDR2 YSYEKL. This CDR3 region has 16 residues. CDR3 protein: CASSQAAGTTSYEQYF. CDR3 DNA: TGCGCCAGCAGCCAAGCCGCCGGGACAACTTCCTACGAGCAGTACTTC.

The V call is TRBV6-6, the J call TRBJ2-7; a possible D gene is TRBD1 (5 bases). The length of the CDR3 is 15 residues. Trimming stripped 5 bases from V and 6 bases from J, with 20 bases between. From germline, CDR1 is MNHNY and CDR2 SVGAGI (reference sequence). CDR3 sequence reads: CASSPLGPGKGEQYF. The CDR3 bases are TGTGCCAGCAGTCCCTTAGGTCCAGGGAAGGGCGAGCAGTACTTC.

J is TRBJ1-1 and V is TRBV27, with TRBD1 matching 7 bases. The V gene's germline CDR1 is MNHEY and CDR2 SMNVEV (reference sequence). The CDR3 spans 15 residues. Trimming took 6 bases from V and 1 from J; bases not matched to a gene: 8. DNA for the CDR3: TGTGCCAGCAGGTCCCGAGAGGGGGCGAACACTGAAGCTTTCTTT. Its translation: CASRSREGANTEAFF.

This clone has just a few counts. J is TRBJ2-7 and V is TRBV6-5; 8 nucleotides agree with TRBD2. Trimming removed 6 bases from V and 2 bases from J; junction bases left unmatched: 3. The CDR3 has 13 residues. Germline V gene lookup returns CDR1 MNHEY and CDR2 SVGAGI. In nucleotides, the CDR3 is TGTGCCAGCAGACCAGCGGGGGCCTACGAGCAGTACTTC. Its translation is CASRPAGAYEQYF.

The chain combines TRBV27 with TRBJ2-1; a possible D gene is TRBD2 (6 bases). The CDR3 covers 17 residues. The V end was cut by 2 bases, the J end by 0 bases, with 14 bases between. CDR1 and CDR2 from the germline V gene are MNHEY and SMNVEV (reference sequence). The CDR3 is CASSLRESPISYNEQFF. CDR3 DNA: TGTGCCAGCAGTTTACGGGAGAGCCCGATCTCCTACAATGAGCAGTTCTTC.

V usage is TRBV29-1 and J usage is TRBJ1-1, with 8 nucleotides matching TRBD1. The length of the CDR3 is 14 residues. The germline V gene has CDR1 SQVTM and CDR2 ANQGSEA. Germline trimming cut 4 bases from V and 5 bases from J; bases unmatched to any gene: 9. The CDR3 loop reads CSVAGQGLVTEAFF. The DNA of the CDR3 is TGCAGCGTTGCCGGACAGGGACTGGTGACTGAAGCTTTCTTT.

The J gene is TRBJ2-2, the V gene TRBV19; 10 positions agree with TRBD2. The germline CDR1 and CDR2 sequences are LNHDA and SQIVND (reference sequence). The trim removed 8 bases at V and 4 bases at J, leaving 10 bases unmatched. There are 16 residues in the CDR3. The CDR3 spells CASLPRAGGVTGELFF. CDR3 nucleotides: TGTGCCAGTCTTCCCCGAGCGGGAGGGGTCACCGGGGAGCTGTTTTTT. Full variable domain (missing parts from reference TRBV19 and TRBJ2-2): DGGITQSPKYLFRKEGQNVTLSCEQNLNHDAMYWYRQDPGQGLRLIYYSQIVNDFQKGDIAEGYSVSREKKESFPLTVTSAQKNPTAFYLCASLPRAGGVTGELFFGEGSRLTVL.

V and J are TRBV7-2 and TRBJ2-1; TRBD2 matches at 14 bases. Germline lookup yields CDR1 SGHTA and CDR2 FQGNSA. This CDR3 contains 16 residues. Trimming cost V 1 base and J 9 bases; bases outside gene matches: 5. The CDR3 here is CASSLGGLAGVGEQFF. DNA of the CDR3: TGTGCCAGCAGCTTAGGGGGACTAGCGGGAGTTGGTGAGCAGTTCTTC.

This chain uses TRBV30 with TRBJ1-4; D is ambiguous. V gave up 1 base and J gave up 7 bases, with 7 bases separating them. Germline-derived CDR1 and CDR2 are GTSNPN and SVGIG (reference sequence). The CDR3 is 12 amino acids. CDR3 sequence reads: CAWSERSEKLFF. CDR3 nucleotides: TGTGCCTGGAGTGAGAGGAGTGAAAAACTGTTTTTT.

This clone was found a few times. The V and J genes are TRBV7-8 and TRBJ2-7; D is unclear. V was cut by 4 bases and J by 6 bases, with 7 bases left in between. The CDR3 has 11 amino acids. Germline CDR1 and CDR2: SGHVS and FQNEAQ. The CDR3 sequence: CASSSLFEQYF. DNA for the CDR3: TGTGCCAGCAGCTCCCTTTTCGAGCAGTACTTC.

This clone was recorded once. CDR3 sequence (DNA): TGTGCCAGCAGCTCGAGACTAGCGGGAGTGGAGACCCAGTACTTC. It specifies CASSSRLAGVETQYF. The chain recombines TRBV5-6 with TRBJ2-5; 12 positions agree with TRBD2. Trimming at V came to 3 bases and at J to 5 bases, leaving 5 bases not matched to a gene. CDR1 is SGHDT, CDR2 YYEEEE, per germline. This CDR3 has 15 amino acids.

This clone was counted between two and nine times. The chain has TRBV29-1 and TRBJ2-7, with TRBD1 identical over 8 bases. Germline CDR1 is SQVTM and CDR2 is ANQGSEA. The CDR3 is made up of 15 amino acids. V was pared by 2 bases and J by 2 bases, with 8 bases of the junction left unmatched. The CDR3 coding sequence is TGCAGCGTTGAATTGTATCGACAGGGGACCTACGAGCAGTACTTC. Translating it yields CSVELYRQGTYEQYF.

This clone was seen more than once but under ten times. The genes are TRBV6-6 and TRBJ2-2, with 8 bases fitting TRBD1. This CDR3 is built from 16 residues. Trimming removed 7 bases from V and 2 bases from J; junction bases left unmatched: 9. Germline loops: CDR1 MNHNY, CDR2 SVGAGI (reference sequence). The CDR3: CASIRGQGVNTGELFF. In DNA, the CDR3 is TGTGCCAGCATCCGAGGACAGGGTGTAAACACCGGGGAGCTGTTTTTT.

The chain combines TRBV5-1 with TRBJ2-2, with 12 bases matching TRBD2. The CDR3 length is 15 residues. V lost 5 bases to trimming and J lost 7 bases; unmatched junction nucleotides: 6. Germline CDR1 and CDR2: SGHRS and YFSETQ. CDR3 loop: CASSRLAGVIGELFF. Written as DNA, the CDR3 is TGCGCCAGCAGTCGACTAGCGGGAGTTATCGGGGAGCTGTTTTTT. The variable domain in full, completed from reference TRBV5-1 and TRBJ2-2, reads KAGVTQTPRYLIKTRGQQVTLSCSPISGHRSVSWYQQTPGQGLQFLFEYFSETQRNKGNFPGRFSGRQFSNSRSEMNVSTLELGDSALYLCASSRLAGVIGELFFGEGSRLTVL.

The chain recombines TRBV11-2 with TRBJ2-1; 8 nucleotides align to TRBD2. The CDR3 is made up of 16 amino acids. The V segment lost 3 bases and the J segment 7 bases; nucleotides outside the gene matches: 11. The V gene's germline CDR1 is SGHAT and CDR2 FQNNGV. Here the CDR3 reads CASSFGLAFSGNEQFF. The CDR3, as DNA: TGTGCCAGCAGCTTTGGACTAGCCTTTTCGGGGAATGAGCAGTTCTTC.

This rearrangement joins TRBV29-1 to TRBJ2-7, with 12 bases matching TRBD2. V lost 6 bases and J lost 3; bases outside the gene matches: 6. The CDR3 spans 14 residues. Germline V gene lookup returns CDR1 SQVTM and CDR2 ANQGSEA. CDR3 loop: CSVLGLAGIYEQYF. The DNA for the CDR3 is TGCAGCGTCCTCGGACTAGCGGGAATCTACGAGCAGTACTTC.

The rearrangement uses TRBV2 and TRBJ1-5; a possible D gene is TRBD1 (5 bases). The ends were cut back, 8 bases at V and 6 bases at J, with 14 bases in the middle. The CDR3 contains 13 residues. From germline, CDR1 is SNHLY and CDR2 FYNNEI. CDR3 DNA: TGTGCCAGCCAAAACGACCAGGGTCAGCCCCAGCATTTT. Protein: CASQNDQGQPQHF.

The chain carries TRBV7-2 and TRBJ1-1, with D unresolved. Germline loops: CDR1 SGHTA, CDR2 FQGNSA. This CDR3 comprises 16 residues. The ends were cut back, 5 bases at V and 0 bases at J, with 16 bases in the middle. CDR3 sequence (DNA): TGTGCCAGCAGCCCCAGCGGAACCTTCATGAACACTGAAGCTTTCTTT. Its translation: CASSPSGTFMNTEAFF.

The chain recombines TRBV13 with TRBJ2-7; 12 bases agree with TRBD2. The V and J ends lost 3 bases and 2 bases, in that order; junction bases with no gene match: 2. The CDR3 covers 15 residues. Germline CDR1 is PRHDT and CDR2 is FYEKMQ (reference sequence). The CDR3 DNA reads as TGTGCCAGCAGCTTCAGACTAGCGGGAGCCTACGAGCAGTACTTC. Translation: CASSFRLAGAYEQYF.

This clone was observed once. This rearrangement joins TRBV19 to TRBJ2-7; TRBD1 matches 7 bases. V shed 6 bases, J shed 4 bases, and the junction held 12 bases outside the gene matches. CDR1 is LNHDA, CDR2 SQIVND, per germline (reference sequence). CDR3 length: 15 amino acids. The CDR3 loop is CASRAWDRGGYEQYF. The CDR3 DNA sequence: TGTGCCAGTAGAGCTTGGGACAGAGGAGGTTACGAGCAGTACTTC.

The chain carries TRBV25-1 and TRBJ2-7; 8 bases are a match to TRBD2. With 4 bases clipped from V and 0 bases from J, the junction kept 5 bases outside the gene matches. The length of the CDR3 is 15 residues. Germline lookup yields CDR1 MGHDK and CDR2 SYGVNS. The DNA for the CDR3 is TGTGCCAGCAGTGGAATCGGGAGGGCCTCCTACGAGCAGTACTTC. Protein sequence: CASSGIGRASYEQYF.